The entry that follows covers one T cell receptor (beta chain) sequence. J lost 0 bases, V lost 8 bases, and 4 bases had no gene match. The CDR3 loop spans 13 amino acids. Germline loops: CDR1 MNHEY, CDR2 SMNVEV (reference sequence). TCRdb reprocessed the RT-PCR reads with MiXCR, giving one entry per CDR3 protein. The sample holds 550 to 700 distinct CDR3 sequences, about 50% seen once. This TCR was sampled from a female donor with primary Sjogren's syndrome. Sequenced: memory CD4+ T cells from salivary gland. This sequence joins TRBV27 and TRBJ2-7; 7 positions match TRBD1. The CDR3 DNA reads as TGTGCCAGCCAGGGACAGTACTCCTACGAGCAGTACTTC. The encoded protein is CASQGQYSYEQYF.